Following are 10 T cell receptor beta chains from one sample sequenced in a study of blood T cell repertoires in COVID-19. Profiling relied on immunoSEQ multiplex PCR, and the TCRdb table lists in-frame clones only, not all of them. This table holds some 230,000 clones, around 86% found once. Source material: peripheral blood. Source of these receptors: a man aged 30 to 39 who had recovered from COVID-19.

The genes are TRBV7-9 and TRBJ1-6; D might be TRBD1 (6 bases). Trimming took off 8 bases at V and 5 bases at J, with 13 bases between the two ends. This CDR3 is built from 14 residues. Germline loops: CDR1 SEHNR, CDR2 FQNEAQ (reference sequence). As DNA, the CDR3 is TGTGCCAGCTCAGAAGGACAGAATAATTCACCCCTCCACTTT. This codes for CASSEGQNNSPLHF.

The chain joins TRBV5-1 to TRBJ2-7; D remains unclear. CDR3 length equals 16 residues. Per germline, CDR1 SGHRS and CDR2 YFSETQ. The V gene lost 0 bases and the J gene lost 0 bases, with 13 bases spanning the gap. CDR3 in amino acids: CASSLAPGASSYEQYF. The CDR3 coding sequence is TGCGCCAGCAGCTTGGCGCCAGGTGCAAGCTCCTACGAGCAGTACTTC.

The chain combines TRBV6-5 with TRBJ2-4; D unclear. This CDR3 has 13 residues. The germline gives CDR1 MNHEY, CDR2 SVGAGI. V shed 7 bases and J shed 1 base, with 8 bases lying between them. As DNA, the CDR3 is TGTGCCAGCAATGTTCAGGCCAAAAACATTCAGTACTTC. Its protein product is CASNVQAKNIQYF.

The V gene is TRBV6-6, the J gene TRBJ1-1, with TRBD1 matching 7 bases. Germline CDR1 is MNHNY and CDR2 is SVGAGI (reference sequence). The length of the CDR3 is 14 residues. V trimming: 4 bases; J trimming: 1 base; junction bases outside the gene matches: 3. The CDR3 region has the DNA TGTGCCAGCAGTTCTCAGGGGGGGAACACTGAAGCTTTCTTT. Translating it yields CASSSQGGNTEAFF.

This clone was counted once. The V and J genes are TRBV6-5 and TRBJ1-2; the D gene is possibly TRBD1 (5 bases). The CDR3 is 14 residues long. CDR1 MNHEY and CDR2 SVGAGI come from the germline V gene. V lost 7 bases and J lost 0, with 12 bases in between. As DNA, the CDR3 is TGTGCCAGCACTCCGACAGCCGCTAACTATGGCTACACCTTC. Residues: CASTPTAANYGYTF.

The V gene is TRBV6-2 or TRBV6-3, the J gene TRBJ2-5; TRBD1 agrees at 11 bases. Trimming took 2 bases from V and 4 from J; bases not matched to a gene: 9. Looked up from germline, CDR1 is MNHEY and CDR2 is SVGEGT. The CDR3 runs 17 residues. CDR3 loop: CASSYLGQGQGVETQYF. In nucleotides, the CDR3 is TGTGCCAGCAGTTACCTCGGTCAGGGACAGGGGGTAGAGACCCAGTACTTC.

The chain is built from TRBV5-1 and TRBJ1-4, with a possible D match to TRBD1 (5 bases). The germline V and J ends were trimmed by 0 bases and 8 bases, with 11 bases remaining between them. Per the germline V gene, CDR1 is SGHRS and CDR2 is YFSETQ. The CDR3 totals 14 residues. The CDR3 bases are TGCGCCAGCAGCTTGGGTACGAAGGGGGAAAAACTGTTTTTT. Translation gives CASSLGTKGEKLFF.

The chain recombines TRBV11-2 with TRBJ1-1, with TRBD1 matching over 7 bases. The CDR3 is made up of 13 amino acids. The ends lost 5 bases at V and 11 bases at J; junction bases unmatched: 11. Germline CDR1 and CDR2: SGHAT and FQNNGV. The CDR3 protein is CASSLDRDGGAFF. The CDR3 DNA follows: TGTGCCAGCAGCCTTGACAGGGACGGCGGGGCTTTCTTT.

The genes are TRBV2 and TRBJ2-1; no firm D call. This CDR3 region has 14 residues. Germline assignment: CDR1 SNHLY and CDR2 FYNNEI. V gave up 7 bases and J gave up 5 bases, with 15 bases separating them. The CDR3 region is CASKVPAANNEQFF. For the CDR3, the DNA is TGTGCCAGCAAGGTCCCGGCGGCAAACAATGAGCAGTTCTTC.

V usage is TRBV27 and J usage is TRBJ2-7, with 12 bases that match TRBD2. V shed 5 bases, J shed 3 bases, and the junction held 5 bases outside the gene matches. The CDR3 runs to 15 residues. Germline values: CDR1 MNHEY, CDR2 SMNVEV (reference sequence). As DNA, the CDR3 is TGTGCCAGCAGTCACGGACTAGCGGGGTACTACGAGCAGTACTTC. This encodes CASSHGLAGYYEQYF.